This T cell receptor (beta chain) derives from a study of T cells in Graves' hyperthyroidism and ophthalmopathy (dated by TCRdb to between 2019 and 2020). Describing the broader study: Peripheral blood was sampled at the time of initial diagnosis, prior to any treatment. To identify distinguishing TCR V-J signatures, a discovery cohort of about 100 patients was used, comprising 40 to 45 with Graves' ophthalmopathy and some 57 with stable Graves' hyperthyroidism. Prospective prediction of ophthalmopathy was tested in an independent validation cohort consisting of some 18 hyperthyroidism patients and 17 patients who later progressed to ophthalmopathy. The approximately 100 discovery patients were divided at random into training and test sets in a 7:3 ratio. The study also compared thyroid tissue and blood T-cell repertoires from about 6 Graves' hyperthyroidism patients. After blood sampling, hyperthyroidism patients were treated with methimazole at a starting dose of 30 mg daily, and ophthalmopathy patients were treated with high-dose intravenous methylprednisolone. The paper reports TCR Vbeta CDR3 sequencing of over 130 peripheral blood samples: some 41 ophthalmopathy, approximately 74 hyperthyroidism and around 17 progressor patients. Here is what the overall study found, with its caveats: In cross-validation, a model built on a 13 V-J signature told ophthalmopathy apart from stable hyperthyroidism with over 85% sensitivity and 81% to 82% specificity, and in testing the same model reached 80%/75%. No statistical method was used to fix the sample size in advance, and group allocation was not hidden from the investigators. In validation, the model predicted progression to ophthalmopathy with approximately 71% sensitivity and less than 75% specificity, a median of 6.5 months before onset. Most expanded thyroid clonotypes (frequency above 0.001) were also detected in blood, suggesting blood repertoires may reflect thyroid immune responses.

Deletion took 0 bases off V and 10 bases off J, with a span of 10 bases between the germline ends. CDR1 and CDR2, looked up from the germline V gene, are MNHNS and SASEGT. The CDR3 runs 12 residues from the cysteine to the phenylalanine. Of all the DNA, just the CDR3 is kept, 36 bases in frame from base 1. Hyperthyroidism patients were newly diagnosed, had a disease duration of under 2 months, and were aged 18 to 65 years. The study excluded patients with uncontrolled infections, other autoimmune diseases, pregnancy or lactation. Diagnoses were established on the basis of clinical symptoms, serum thyroxine and TRAb, thyroid ultrasound, and orbital computed tomography. Blood from progressor patients was collected at the time of first diagnosis with hyperthyroidism, before any ophthalmopathy symptoms had appeared. PBMCs were isolated from about 9.1 ml of fresh peripheral blood by Ficoll-Paque density gradient centrifugation. Progressor patients were first diagnosed with Graves' hyperthyroidism and then developed ophthalmopathy during follow-up. Trizol reagent was used to extract total RNA, and RNA quality was then checked on an Agilent 2100 Bioanalyzer.

This clonotype was seen many times. Its antigen remains undetermined. No base-level quality is on record; no much larger clone is a single base apart. The TCR beta CDR3 regions were amplified from the RNA transcripts. For the first round of RT-PCR on the TCR CDR3, the HTBI primer set was used together with the Qiagen OneStep RT-PCR kit. Libraries were constructed in a second round of multiplex PCR, after which size selection and purification were carried out. Paired-end sequencing of the libraries was performed with 100 bp reads on an Illumina HiSeq2000. The authors' pipeline ran thus. SOAPnuke was used to process the raw data, with reads discarded if the reads contained adapters or uncalled bases, had a mean Phred below 15, or lacked an exact constant-primer or identifier match. High-quality paired reads were merged using COPE v1.2.5, and each unique nucleotide sequence was defined as a clonotype. MiTCR v1.1 was used to align the clonotypes against IMGT TRBV, TRBD and TRBJ reference segments. Only V-J combinations with frequency above 0.0001, covering 99% to 99.2% of repertoires, were analysed. The TCS score was defined as F50 (clonal expansion) divided by E x V (chaos), with BLOSUM62-based TCRdist calculated between CDR3 peptides within each V-J. Welch's t-statistics and random forest reduced just over 500 V-J features to 13, which were used in a naive Bayes classifier (R e1071). The public reads were reprocessed in TCRdb via fastp at Q25 and MiXCR, keeping in-frame beta chains. Entries are consolidated by CDR3 protein sequence, retaining the most common genes and DNA. The V and J calls were determined by TCRdb, not by the authors. This sample holds roughly 380,000 distinct CDR3 sequences; roughly 14% were observed only once. The ten largest clones add up to 20% to 25% of the sample.

This sequence uses TRBV6-1 and TRBJ2-7; a confident D gene designation cannot be given. This sequence originates from a man younger than 40 with Graves' hyperthyroidism that later progressed to Graves' ophthalmopathy. Sample: blood. In nucleotides, the sequence is TGTGCCAGCAGTGAAGCGAAGGCGGAACAGTACTTC. This translates into CASSEAKAEQYF.